This T cell receptor beta chain was captured in a study of low-dose radiotherapy and immunotherapy resistance in tumors. Study background: Each patient was administered nivolumab intravenously at 240 mg, which was a flat dose, every two weeks, along with intravenous ipilimumab at 1 mg/kg every six weeks. The authors gave intravenous cyclophosphamide 200 mg/m2 every two weeks, one day before radiation and immunotherapy.

Germline assignment: CDR1 ENHRY and CDR2 SYGVKD. With 2 bases clipped from V and 9 bases from J, the junction kept 8 bases outside the gene matches. The length of the CDR3 is 15 residues. Time point of the sample: before trial treatment. Primers used for first-strand cDNA, a TRAV- and TRBV-specific set, covered both alpha and beta chains. TCRs were put through approximately 20 PCR cycles of amplification with Phusion. A constant-region primer and the V-primer adapter served as the primer pair. With in vitro transcription, the isolated mRNA was amplified. Each CDR3 protein is one row after TCRdb ran MiXCR on the reads. The sample shows around 99,000 distinct CDR3 sequences, 9% to 9.5% of them seen only once.

The clonotype was recovered from a male donor with prostate cancer. The source was PBMCs, collected before treatment. The genes are TRBV10-3 and TRBJ2-1, with TRBD2 matching 9 bases. The CDR3 bases are TGTGCCATCAGTGAGGGGTCTAGCGGGATTTCTGAGCAGTTCTTC. Amino acids: CAISEGSSGISEQFF.